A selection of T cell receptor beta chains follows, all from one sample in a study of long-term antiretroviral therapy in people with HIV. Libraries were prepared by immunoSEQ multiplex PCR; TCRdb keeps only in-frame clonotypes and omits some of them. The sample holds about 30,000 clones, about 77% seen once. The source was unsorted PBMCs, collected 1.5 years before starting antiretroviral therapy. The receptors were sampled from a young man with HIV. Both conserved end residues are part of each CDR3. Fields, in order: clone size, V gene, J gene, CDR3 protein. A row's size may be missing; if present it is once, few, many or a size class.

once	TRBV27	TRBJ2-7	CASSLRGTGYEQYF
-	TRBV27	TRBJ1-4	CASSLTPATEKLFF
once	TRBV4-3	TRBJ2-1	CASSQERGLAGVNEQFF
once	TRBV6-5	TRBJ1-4	CASSYGTRNEKLFF
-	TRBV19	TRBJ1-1	CASLPYGLNTEAFF
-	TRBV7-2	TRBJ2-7	CASSLGRGYEQYF
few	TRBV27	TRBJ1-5	CASSSGGSNQPQHF
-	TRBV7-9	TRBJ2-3	CASSLVVRLAGGYTDTQYF
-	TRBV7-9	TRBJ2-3	CASSYLAGGADTQYF
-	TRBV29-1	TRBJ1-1	CSVQRITEAFF
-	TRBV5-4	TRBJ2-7	CASSLNGLSAYEQYF
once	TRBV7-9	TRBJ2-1	CASSSRGGEGDEQFF
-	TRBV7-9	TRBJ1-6	CASSPRDSYNSPLHF
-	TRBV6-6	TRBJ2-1	CASRTDPYNEQFF
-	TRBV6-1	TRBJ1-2	CASSPVAASNYGYTF
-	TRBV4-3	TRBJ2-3	CASSQDRLRINTDTQYF
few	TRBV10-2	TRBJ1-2	CASREGQVIYGYTF
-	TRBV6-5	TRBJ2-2	CASSYSKDTGELFF
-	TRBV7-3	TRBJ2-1	CASSPTGLAGRNEQFF
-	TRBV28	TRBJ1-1	CASSPRTARLTEAFF
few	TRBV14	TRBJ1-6	CASSRSLGVKPLHF
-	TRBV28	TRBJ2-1	CASSLDTYNEQFF